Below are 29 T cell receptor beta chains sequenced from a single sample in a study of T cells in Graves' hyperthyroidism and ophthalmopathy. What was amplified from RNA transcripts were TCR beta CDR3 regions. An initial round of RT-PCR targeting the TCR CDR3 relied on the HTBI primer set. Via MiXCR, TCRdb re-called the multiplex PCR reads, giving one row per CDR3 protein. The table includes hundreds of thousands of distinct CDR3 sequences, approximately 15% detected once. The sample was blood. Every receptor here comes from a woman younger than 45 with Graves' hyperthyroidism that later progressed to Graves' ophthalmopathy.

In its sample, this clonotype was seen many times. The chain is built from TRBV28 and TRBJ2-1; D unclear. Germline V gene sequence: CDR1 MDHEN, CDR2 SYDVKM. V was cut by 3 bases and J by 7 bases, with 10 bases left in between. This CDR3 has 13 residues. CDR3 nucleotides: TGTGCCAGCAGTTTCTATGCGAGTAATGAGCAGTTCTTC. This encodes CASSFYASNEQFF.

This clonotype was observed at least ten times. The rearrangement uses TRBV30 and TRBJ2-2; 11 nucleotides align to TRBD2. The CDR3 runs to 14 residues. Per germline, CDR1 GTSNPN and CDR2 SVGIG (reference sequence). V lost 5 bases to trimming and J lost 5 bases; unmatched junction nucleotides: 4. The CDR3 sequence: CAWQLAGVTGELFF. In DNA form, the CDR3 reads TGTGCCTGGCAACTAGCGGGAGTAACCGGGGAGCTGTTTTTT. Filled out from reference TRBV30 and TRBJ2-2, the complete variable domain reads SQTIHQWPATLVQPVGSPLSLECTVEGTSNPNLYWYRQAAGRGLQLLFYSVGIGQISSEVPQNLSASRPQDRQFILSSKKLLLSDSGFYLCAWQLAGVTGELFFGEGSRLTVL.

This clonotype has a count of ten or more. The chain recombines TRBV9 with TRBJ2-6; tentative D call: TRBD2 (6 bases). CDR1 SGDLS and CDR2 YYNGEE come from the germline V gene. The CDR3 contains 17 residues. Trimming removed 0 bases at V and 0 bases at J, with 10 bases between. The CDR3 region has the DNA TGTGCCAGCAGCGTAGGCGCGGGGATCTCTGGGGCCAACGTCCTGACTTTC. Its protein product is CASSVGAGISGANVLTF. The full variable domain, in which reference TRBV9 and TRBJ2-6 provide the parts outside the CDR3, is DSGVTQTPKHLITATGQRVTLRCSPRSGDLSVYWYQQSLDQGLQFLIQYYNGEERAKGNILERFSAQQFPDLHSELNLSSLELGDSALYFCASSVGAGISGANVLTFGAGSRLTVL.

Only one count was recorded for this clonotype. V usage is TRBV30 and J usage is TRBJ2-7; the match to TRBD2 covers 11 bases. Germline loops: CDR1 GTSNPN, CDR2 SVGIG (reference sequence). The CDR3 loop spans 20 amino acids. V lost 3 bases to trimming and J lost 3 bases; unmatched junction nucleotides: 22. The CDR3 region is CAWSVLVGSSGRPSGYEQYF. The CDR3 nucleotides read TGTGCCTGGAGCGTCTTGGTCGGGTCTAGCGGGAGGCCCTCCGGCTACGAGCAGTACTTC. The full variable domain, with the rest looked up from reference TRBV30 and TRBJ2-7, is SQTIHQWPATLVQPVGSPLSLECTVEGTSNPNLYWYRQAAGRGLQLLFYSVGIGQISSEVPQNLSASRPQDRQFILSSKKLLLSDSGFYLCAWSVLVGSSGRPSGYEQYFGPGTRLTVT.

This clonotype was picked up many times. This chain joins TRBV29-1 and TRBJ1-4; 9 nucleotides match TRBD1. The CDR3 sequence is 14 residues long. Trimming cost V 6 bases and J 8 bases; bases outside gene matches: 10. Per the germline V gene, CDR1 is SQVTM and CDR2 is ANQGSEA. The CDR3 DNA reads TGCAGCGTCGCATCTTCCGGGACAGGGGAAAAACTGTTTTTT. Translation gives CSVASSGTGEKLFF. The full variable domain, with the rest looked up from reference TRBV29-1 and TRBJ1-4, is SAVISQKPSRDICQRGTSLTIQCQVDSQVTMMFWYRQQPGQSLTLIATANQGSEATYESGFVIDKFPISRPNLTFSTLTVSNMSPEDSSIYLCSVASSGTGEKLFFGSGTQLSVL.

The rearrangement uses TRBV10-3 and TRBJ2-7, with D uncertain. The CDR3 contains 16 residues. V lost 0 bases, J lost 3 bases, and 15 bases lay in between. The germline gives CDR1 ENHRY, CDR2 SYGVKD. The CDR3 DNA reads TGTGCCATCAGTGAGTCCGCGGAGATTCTAATCTACGAGCAGTACTTC. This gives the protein CAISESAEILIYEQYF.

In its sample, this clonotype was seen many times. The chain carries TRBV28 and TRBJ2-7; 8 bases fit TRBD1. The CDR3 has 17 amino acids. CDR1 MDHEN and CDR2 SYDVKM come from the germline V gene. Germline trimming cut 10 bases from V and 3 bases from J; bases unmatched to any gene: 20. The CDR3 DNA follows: TGTGCCACCGATGACTTACCGGGACAGGCAGGCCTCTACGAGCAGTACTTC. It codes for CATDDLPGQAGLYEQYF.

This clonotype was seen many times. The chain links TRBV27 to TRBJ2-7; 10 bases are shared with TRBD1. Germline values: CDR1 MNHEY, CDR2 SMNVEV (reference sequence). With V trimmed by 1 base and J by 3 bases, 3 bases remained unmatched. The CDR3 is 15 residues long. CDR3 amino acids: CASSLYGTGDYEQYF. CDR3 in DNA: TGTGCCAGCAGTTTATATGGGACAGGGGACTACGAGCAGTACTTC.

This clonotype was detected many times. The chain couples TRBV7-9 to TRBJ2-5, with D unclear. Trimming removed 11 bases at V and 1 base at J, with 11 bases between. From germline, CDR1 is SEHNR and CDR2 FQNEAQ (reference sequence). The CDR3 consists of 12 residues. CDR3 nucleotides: TGTGCCGGGGAAGGTGCCCAAGAGACCCAGTACTTC. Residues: CAGEGAQETQYF.

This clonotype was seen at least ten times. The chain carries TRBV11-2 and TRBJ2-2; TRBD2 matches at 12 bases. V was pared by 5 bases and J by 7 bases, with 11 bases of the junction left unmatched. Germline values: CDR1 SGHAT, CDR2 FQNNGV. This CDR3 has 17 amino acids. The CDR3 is CASSAYSGTSGYGELFF. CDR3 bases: TGTGCCAGCAGCGCCTACTCCGGGACTAGCGGGTACGGGGAGCTGTTTTTT.

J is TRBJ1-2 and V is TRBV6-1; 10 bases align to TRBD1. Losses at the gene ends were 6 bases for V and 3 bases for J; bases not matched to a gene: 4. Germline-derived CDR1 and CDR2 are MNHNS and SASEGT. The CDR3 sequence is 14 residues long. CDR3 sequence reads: CASRRQGADYGYTF. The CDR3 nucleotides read TGTGCCAGCAGAAGACAGGGGGCGGACTATGGCTACACCTTC.

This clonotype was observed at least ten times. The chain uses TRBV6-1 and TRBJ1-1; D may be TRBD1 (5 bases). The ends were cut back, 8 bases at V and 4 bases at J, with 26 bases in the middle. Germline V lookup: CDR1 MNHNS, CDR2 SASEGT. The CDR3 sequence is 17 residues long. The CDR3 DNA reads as TGTGCCAGCGGGCCGGGACGGCAATTTTCAAATGGCACTGAAGCTTTCTTT. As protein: CASGPGRQFSNGTEAFF.

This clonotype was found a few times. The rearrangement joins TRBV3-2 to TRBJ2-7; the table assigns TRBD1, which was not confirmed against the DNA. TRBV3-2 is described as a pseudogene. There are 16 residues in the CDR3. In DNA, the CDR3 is TGTGCCAGCAGTCCGACGGGACAGGGGGACTCCTACGAGCAGTACTTC. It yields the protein CASSPTGQGDSYEQYF.

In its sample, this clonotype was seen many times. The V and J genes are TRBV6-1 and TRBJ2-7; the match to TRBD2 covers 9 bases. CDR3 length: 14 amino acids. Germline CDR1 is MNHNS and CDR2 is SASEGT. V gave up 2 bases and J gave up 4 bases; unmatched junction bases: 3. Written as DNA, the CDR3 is TGTGCCAGCAGTGAATCTAGCGGGGAATACGAGCAGTACTTC. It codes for CASSESSGEYEQYF.

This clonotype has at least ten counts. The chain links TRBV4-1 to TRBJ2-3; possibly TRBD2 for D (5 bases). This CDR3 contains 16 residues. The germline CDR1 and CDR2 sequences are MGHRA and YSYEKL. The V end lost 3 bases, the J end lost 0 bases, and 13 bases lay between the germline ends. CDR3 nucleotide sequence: TGCGCCAGCAGCCACTTCTTCCGGACTAGCACAGATACGCAGTATTTT. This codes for CASSHFFRTSTDTQYF.

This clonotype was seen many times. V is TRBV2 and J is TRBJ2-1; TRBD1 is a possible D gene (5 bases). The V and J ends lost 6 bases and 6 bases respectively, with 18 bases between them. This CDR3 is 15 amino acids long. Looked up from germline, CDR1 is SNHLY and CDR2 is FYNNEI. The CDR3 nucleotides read TGTGCCAGCAGGGTAGACAGTTCTCAGATCAATGAGCAGTTCTTC. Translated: CASRVDSSQINEQFF.

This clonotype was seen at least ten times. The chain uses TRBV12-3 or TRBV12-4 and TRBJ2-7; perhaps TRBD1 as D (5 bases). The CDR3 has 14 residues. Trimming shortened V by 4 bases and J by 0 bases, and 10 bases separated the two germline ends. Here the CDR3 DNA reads TGTGCCAGCAGTTGGGGCTCGAACTCCTACGAGCAGTACTTC. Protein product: CASSWGSNSYEQYF.

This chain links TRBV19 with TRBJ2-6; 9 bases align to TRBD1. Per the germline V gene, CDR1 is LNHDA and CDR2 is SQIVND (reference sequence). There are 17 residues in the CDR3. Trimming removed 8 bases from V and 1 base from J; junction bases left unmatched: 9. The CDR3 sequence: CASFSGQGWSGANVLTF. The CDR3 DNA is TGTGCCAGTTTCTCGGGACAGGGATGGTCTGGGGCCAACGTCCTGACTTTC.

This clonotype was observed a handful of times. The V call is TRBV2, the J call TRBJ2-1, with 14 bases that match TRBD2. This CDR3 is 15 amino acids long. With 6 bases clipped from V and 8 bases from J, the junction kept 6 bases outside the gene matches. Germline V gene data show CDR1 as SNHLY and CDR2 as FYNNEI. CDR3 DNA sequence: TGTGCCAGCAGCGGACTAGCGGGAGGCGGGGATGAGCAGTTCTTC. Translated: CASSGLAGGGDEQFF.

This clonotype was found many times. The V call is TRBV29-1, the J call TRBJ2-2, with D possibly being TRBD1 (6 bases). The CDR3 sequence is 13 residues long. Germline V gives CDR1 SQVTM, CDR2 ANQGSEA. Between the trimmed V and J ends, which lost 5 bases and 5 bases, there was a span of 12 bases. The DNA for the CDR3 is TGCAGCGTTTCAGGGGTTCGAACCGGGGAGCTGTTTTTT. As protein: CSVSGVRTGELFF.

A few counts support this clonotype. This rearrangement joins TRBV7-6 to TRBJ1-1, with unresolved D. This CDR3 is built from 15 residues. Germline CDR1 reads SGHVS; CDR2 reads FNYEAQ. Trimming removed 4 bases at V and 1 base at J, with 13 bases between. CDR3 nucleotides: TGTGCCAGCAGCTCCGATAGGCCGGAGAACACTGAAGCTTTCTTT. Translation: CASSSDRPENTEAFF.

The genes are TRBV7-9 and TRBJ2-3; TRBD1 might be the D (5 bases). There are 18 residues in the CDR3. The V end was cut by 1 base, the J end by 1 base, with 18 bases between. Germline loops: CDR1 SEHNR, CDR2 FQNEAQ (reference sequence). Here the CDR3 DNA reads TGTGCCAGCAGCTTAGTACCCCCGCCCAGGGAAGGCACAGATACGCAGTATTTT. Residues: CASSLVPPPREGTDTQYF.

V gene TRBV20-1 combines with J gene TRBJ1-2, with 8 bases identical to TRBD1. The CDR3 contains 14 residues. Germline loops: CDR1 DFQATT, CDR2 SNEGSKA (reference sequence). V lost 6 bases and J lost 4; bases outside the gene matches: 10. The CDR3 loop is CSAPTGAFSYGYTF. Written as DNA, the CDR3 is TGCAGTGCCCCGACAGGGGCTTTTTCCTATGGCTACACCTTC.

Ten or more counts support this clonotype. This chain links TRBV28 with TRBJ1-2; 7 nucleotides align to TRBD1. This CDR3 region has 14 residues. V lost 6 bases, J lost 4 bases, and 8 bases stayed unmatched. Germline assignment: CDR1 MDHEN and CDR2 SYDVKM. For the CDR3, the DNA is TGTGCCAGCAGGGTTACAGGGGATGCCTATGGCTACACCTTC. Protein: CASRVTGDAYGYTF.

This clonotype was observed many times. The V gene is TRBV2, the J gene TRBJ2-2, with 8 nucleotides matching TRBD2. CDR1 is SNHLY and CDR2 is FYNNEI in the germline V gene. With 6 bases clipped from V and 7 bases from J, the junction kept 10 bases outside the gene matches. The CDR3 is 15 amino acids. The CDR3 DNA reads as TGTGCCAGCAGAGAGACGGGACTAGGTAGCGGGGAGCTGTTTTTT. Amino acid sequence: CASRETGLGSGELFF.

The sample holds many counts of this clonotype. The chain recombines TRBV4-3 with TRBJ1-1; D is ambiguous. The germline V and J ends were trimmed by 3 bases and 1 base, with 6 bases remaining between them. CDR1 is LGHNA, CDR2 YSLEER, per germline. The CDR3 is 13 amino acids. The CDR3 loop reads CASSHNRNTEAFF. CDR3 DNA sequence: TGCGCCAGCAGCCATAACAGGAACACTGAAGCTTTCTTT.

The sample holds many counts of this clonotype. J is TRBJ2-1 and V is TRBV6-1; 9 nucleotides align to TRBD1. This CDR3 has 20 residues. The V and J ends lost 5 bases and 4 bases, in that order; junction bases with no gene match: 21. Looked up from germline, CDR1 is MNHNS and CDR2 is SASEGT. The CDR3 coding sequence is TGTGCCAGCAGTCACCCCGGACAGGGGTTTAGGGGACCCTGGTACAATGAGCAGTTCTTC. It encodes CASSHPGQGFRGPWYNEQFF.

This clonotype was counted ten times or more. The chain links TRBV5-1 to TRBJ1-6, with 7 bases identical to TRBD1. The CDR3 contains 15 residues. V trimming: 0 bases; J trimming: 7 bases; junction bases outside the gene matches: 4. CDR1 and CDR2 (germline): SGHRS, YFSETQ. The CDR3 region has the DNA TGCGCCAGCAGCTTGGTGGGACAGACCAATTCACCCCTCCACTTT. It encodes CASSLVGQTNSPLHF.

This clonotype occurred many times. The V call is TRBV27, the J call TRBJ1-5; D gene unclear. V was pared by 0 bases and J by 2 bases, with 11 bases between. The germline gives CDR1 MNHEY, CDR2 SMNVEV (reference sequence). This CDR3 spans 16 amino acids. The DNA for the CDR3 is TGTGCCAGCAGTTTATCTCCCGGCTCCGGCAATCAGCCCCAGCATTTT. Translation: CASSLSPGSGNQPQHF.